A single sample is the source of the 20 T cell receptor beta chains below, sequenced in a study of regulatory and conventional T cells in RAG deficiency. The sorted conventional CD4+ T cells were CD25-low and CD127-high, with genomic DNA sequenced. Clones were read by immunoSEQ multiplex PCR, and TCRdb kept only the in-frame ones, dropping some. The data contain fewer than 1,500 clones, just under 80% of them singletons. The sequencing sample was made of CD4+ effector T cells sorted from blood. The receptors were sampled from a human donor with RAG deficiency presenting as severe combined immunodeficiency.

V and J are TRBV9 and TRBJ2-3; 9 positions agree with TRBD1. The trim removed 0 bases at V and 6 bases at J, leaving 11 bases unmatched. The CDR3 extends over 17 amino acids. Germline CDR1 is SGDLS and CDR2 is YYNGEE. The CDR3 spells CASSVALRDRVGDTQYF. The DNA for the CDR3 is TGTGCCAGCAGCGTAGCTCTTAGGGACAGGGTAGGGGATACGCAGTATTTT. Variable domain in full (rest from reference TRBV9 and TRBJ2-3): DSGVTQTPKHLITATGQRVTLRCSPRSGDLSVYWYQQSLDQGLQFLIQYYNGEERAKGNILERFSAQQFPDLHSELNLSSLELGDSALYFCASSVALRDRVGDTQYFGPGTRLTVL.

The chain employs TRBV28 and TRBJ1-1, with TRBD1 matching over 12 bases. The V segment lost 10 bases and the J segment 0 bases; nucleotides outside the gene matches: 6. The CDR3 loop spans 15 amino acids. The germline CDR1 and CDR2 sequences are MDHEN and SYDVKM. Written as DNA, the CDR3 is TGTGCCACCAGGGACAGGGGGCGATTGAACACTGAAGCTTTCTTT. This sequence encodes CATRDRGRLNTEAFF.

The rearrangement joins TRBV7-8 to TRBJ2-5; the match to TRBD1 covers 10 bases. With 5 bases clipped from V and 5 bases from J, the junction kept 2 bases outside the gene matches. This CDR3 region has 13 residues. Germline V gene data show CDR1 as SGHVS and CDR2 as FQNEAQ. The CDR3 bases are TGTGCCAGCAGCCTGGGACAGGGGGAGACCCAGTACTTC. Translating gives CASSLGQGETQYF.

The CDR3 region is CASSPMQTQYF. CDR3 DNA sequence: TGTGCCAGCTCACCAATGCAGACCCAGTACTTC. The V gene is TRBV18, the J gene TRBJ2-5, with D unclear. The V end was cut by 2 bases, the J end by 6 bases, with 4 bases between. The length of the CDR3 is 11 residues. Germline CDR1 is KGHSH and CDR2 is LQKENI.

This sequence joins TRBV6-1 and TRBJ1-2; D unresolved. CDR3 length equals 13 residues. The V gene's germline CDR1 is MNHNS and CDR2 SASEGT. V lost 3 bases to trimming and J lost 4 bases, with 9 bases between them. The CDR3 reads CASSDRATYGYTF. As DNA, the CDR3 is TGTGCCAGCAGTGACCGGGCAACCTATGGCTACACCTTC.

The chain carries TRBV5-1 and TRBJ2-3, with TRBD1 as a possible D gene (5 bases). This CDR3 spans 16 amino acids. Germline V CDR1 and CDR2: SGHRS, YFSETQ. V was clipped by 6 bases and J by 2 bases, with 19 bases between them. The CDR3 bases are TGCGCCAGCAACCCAGGGTACCAATTCCTCACAGATACGCAGTATTTT. It yields the protein CASNPGYQFLTDTQYF.

This clone was picked up one time. This sequence joins TRBV10-2 and TRBJ2-7, with D tentatively TRBD1 (5 bases). The germline V and J ends were trimmed by 7 bases and 5 bases, with 12 bases remaining between them. CDR3 size: 12 residues. CDR1 is WSHSY and CDR2 is SAAADI in the germline V gene. CDR3 residues: CASTSRVHEQYF. The CDR3 nucleotides read TGCGCCAGCACGAGCAGGGTCCACGAGCAGTACTTC.

This clone was recorded a few times. The genes are TRBV7-3 and TRBJ1-2, with D possibly TRBD1 on 6 matching bases. Looked up from germline, CDR1 is SGHTA and CDR2 is FQGTGA. V was trimmed by 6 bases and J by 6 bases, leaving 11 bases between them. The CDR3 extends over 12 amino acids. DNA for the CDR3: TGTGCCAGCAGGACAGGAGAGGATGGCTACACCTTC. Amino acid sequence: CASRTGEDGYTF.

This clone turned up a few times. V is TRBV7-8 and J is TRBJ2-7, with D perhaps assigned TRBD1 or TRBD2 (6 bases each). The CDR3 is made up of 13 amino acids. V was cut by 1 base and J by 6 bases, with 10 bases left in between. The V gene's germline CDR1 is SGHVS and CDR2 FQNEAQ. The CDR3 bases are TGTGCCAGCAGCTTAGTGGGGGGCGCCGAGCAGTACTTC. Translation: CASSLVGGAEQYF.

CDR3 DNA: TGCAGCGTTGAAGATCCCAGACACACAGATACGCAGTATTTT. Protein sequence: CSVEDPRHTDTQYF. The V gene is TRBV29-1, the J gene TRBJ2-3, with D unclear. The CDR3 has 14 amino acids. Germline values: CDR1 SQVTM, CDR2 ANQGSEA. V lost 0 bases and J lost 2, with 9 bases in between.

This clone was recorded a few times. The genes are TRBV6-1 and TRBJ1-1; 9 bases are shared with TRBD1. The germline CDR1 and CDR2 sequences are MNHNS and SASEGT. V lost 6 bases, J lost 4 bases, and 6 bases stayed unmatched. This CDR3 has 14 residues. This chain's CDR3 is CASRGGQGGTEAFF. DNA of the CDR3: TGTGCCAGCAGGGGGGGACAGGGTGGCACTGAAGCTTTCTTT.

The chain has TRBV10-3 and TRBJ1-1; TRBD1 matches at 11 bases. The J segment lost 6 bases and the V segment lost 5 bases, leaving 5 bases of the junction unmatched. The CDR3 extends over 14 amino acids. Per the germline V gene, CDR1 is ENHRY and CDR2 is SYGVKD. DNA of the CDR3: TGTGCCATCAGTACCGGACAGGGGGCATCTGAAGCTTTCTTT. Protein: CAISTGQGASEAFF.

The rearrangement links TRBV27 to TRBJ2-1, with 8 positions matching TRBD2. This CDR3 region has 15 residues. Losses at the gene ends were 2 bases for V and 0 bases for J; bases not matched to a gene: 0. Per the germline V gene, CDR1 is MNHEY and CDR2 is SMNVEV (reference sequence). The CDR3 loop is CASSLTSGSYNEQFF. The CDR3 DNA reads TGTGCCAGCAGTTTAACTAGCGGCTCCTACAATGAGCAGTTCTTC.

V usage is TRBV2 and J usage is TRBJ1-2, with D unresolved. The CDR3 consists of 12 residues. Trimming took 4 bases from V and 1 from J, leaving 4 bases between them. CDR1 and CDR2 (germline): SNHLY, FYNNEI. The CDR3 DNA follows: TGTGCCAGCAGTGTTAGTAACTATGGCTACACCTTC. This encodes CASSVSNYGYTF.

The chain uses TRBV20-1 and TRBJ1-1, with TRBD1 as a possible D gene (5 bases). Germline CDR1 reads DFQATT; CDR2 reads SNEGSKA (reference sequence). V gave up 4 bases and J gave up 9 bases, with 12 bases separating them. This CDR3 region has 11 residues. The DNA of the CDR3 is TGCAGTGCTAATGACCCAGGGCAAGCTTTCTTT. Translation gives CSANDPGQAFF.

This CDR3 reads CASSSHAGNQPQHF. CDR3 DNA sequence: TGTGCCAGCAGCTCCCATGCGGGGAATCAGCCCCAGCATTTT. The V call is TRBV9, the J call TRBJ1-5, with no clear D. CDR1 and CDR2 from the germline V gene are SGDLS and YYNGEE. CDR3 size: 14 residues. Trimming took 4 bases from V and 4 from J, leaving 12 bases between them.

V and J are TRBV27 and TRBJ1-5; 7 bases align to TRBD1. With V trimmed by 5 bases and J by 3 bases, 7 bases remained unmatched. Per germline, CDR1 MNHEY and CDR2 SMNVEV (reference sequence). CDR3 length: 15 residues. The CDR3 nucleotides read TGTGCCAGCAGTCGTACCGGGACAGACAATCAGCCCCAGCATTTT. It yields the protein CASSRTGTDNQPQHF.

This clone showed up just once. The rearrangement links TRBV29-1 to TRBJ2-1; the D gene is possibly TRBD1 (5 bases). This CDR3 region has 11 residues. The germline CDR1 and CDR2 sequences are SQVTM and ANQGSEA. V was trimmed by 6 bases and J by 7 bases, leaving 10 bases between them. The CDR3 protein is CSVDSWNEQFF. The DNA for the CDR3 is TGCAGCGTCGACAGTTGGAATGAGCAGTTCTTC.

The sample holds one count of this clone. The CDR3 spells CAWRTGGHNQPQHF. The CDR3 region has the DNA TGTGCCTGGAGGACAGGGGGTCACAATCAGCCCCAGCATTTT. The rearrangement uses TRBV30 and TRBJ1-5; 9 bases line up with TRBD1. Germline CDR1 reads GTSNPN; CDR2 reads SVGIG (reference sequence). The CDR3 runs to 14 residues. With 3 bases clipped from V and 3 bases from J, the junction kept 3 bases outside the gene matches.

The chain uses TRBV6-6 and TRBJ1-6; weak D call: TRBD1 (5 bases). The CDR3 length is 16 residues. Germline loops: CDR1 MNHNY, CDR2 SVGAGI (reference sequence). V gave up 6 bases and J gave up 6 bases, with 18 bases separating them. CDR3 amino acids: CASSRGPTRTNSPLHF. CDR3 sequence (DNA): TGTGCCAGCAGCCGGGGCCCCACACGGACTAATTCACCCCTCCACTTT.